The rows below give T cell receptor beta chains drawn from one sample of a study of T cell responses to AZD1222 COVID-19 vaccine. The assay was immunoSEQ multiplex PCR, and TCRdb's table has in-frame clones only and misses some. The data hold about 140,000 clones, with around 90% observed a single time. Sequencing was performed on peripheral blood, taken 28 days after the second dose of the MenACWY control vaccine. The source is an adult who received the MenACWY meningococcal vaccine as a control. The CDR3 runs from the conserved cysteine through the conserved F or W. The D gene is left open where the match is weak. Only some rows state a clone size, as once, few, many or a class for expanded clones.

clone size	J gene	D gene	V gene	CDR3 DNA	CDR3 protein
NA	TRBJ1-3	NA	TRBV5-4	TGTGCCAGCAGCCGCGGCGGACCGAGCTCTGGAAACACCATATATTTT	CASSRGGPSSGNTIYF
NA	TRBJ2-7	TRBD1	TRBV28	TGTGCCAGCAGAGGGACAGTTTTGTACGAGCAGTACTTC	CASRGTVLYEQYF
NA	TRBJ2-7	NA	TRBV7-8	TGTGCCAGCAGCTTAGTTTTGAGGAGGGAAAGTCTCTACGAGCAGTACTTC	CASSLVLRRESLYEQYF
NA	TRBJ2-2	TRBD2	TRBV19	TGTGCCAGTAGTATAGGTCTAGCGGGGGGCACCGGGGAGCTGTTTTTT	CASSIGLAGGTGELFF
NA	TRBJ2-1	TRBD1	TRBV7-3	TGTGCCAGCAGCTCCTACAGGGGCTCCTACAATGAGCAGTTCTTC	CASSSYRGSYNEQFF
once	TRBJ1-1	NA	TRBV28	TGTGCCAGCAGTCGCCACCCCGTCGGAGGCCGTAGGCACACTGAAGCTTTCTTT	CASSRHPVGGRRHTEAFF
NA	TRBJ1-3	TRBD1	TRBV30	TGTGCCCGCGGGACAGGCTCTGGAAACACCATATATTTT	CARGTGSGNTIYF
NA	TRBJ2-4	TRBD2	TRBV28	TGTGCCAGCAGGCCCGGGACTACCCAAAACATTCAGTACTTC	CASRPGTTQNIQYF
NA	TRBJ2-3	TRBD2	TRBV3-1/TRBV3-2	TGTGCCAGCAGCCCCTCCCGGGGAAGCGTCGGGGGGGATACGCAGTATTTT	CASSPSRGSVGGDTQYF
NA	TRBJ1-5	NA	TRBV7-3	TGTGCCAGCAGCTTAACACGGGGTCAGCCCCAGCATTTT	CASSLTRGQPQHF
NA	TRBJ1-2	NA	TRBV7-3	TGTGCCAGCAGCTTAGACCCGGGGACCCTCTATGGCTACACCTTC	CASSLDPGTLYGYTF
NA	TRBJ1-3	NA	TRBV7-2	TGTGCCAGCAGCTCAGGACTGTACTCTGGAAACACCATATATTTT	CASSSGLYSGNTIYF
NA	TRBJ1-5	NA	TRBV29-1	TGCAGCGTTTCAGACCCCAATCAGCCCCAGCATTTT	CSVSDPNQPQHF
NA	TRBJ1-1	NA	TRBV6-5	TGTGCCAGCAGGCCAACCGGGGCGGGGAACACTGAAGCTTTCTTT	CASRPTGAGNTEAFF
NA	TRBJ1-2	TRBD1	TRBV7-6	TGTGCCAGCAGCTCCCGACAGGGGGCAAGGGATGGCTACACCTTC	CASSSRQGARDGYTF
few	TRBJ1-4	TRBD1	TRBV2	TGTGCCAGCGAACCGGGACAGGGTAATGAAAAACTGTTTTTT	CASEPGQGNEKLFF
NA	TRBJ1-1	TRBD1	TRBV6-5	TGTGCCAGCAGTTCCCAGGACAGGGCAGAAGCTTTCTTT	CASSSQDRAEAFF
NA	TRBJ1-4	NA	TRBV5-4	TGTGCCAGCAGCCCTACAGGCGAGGCTAATGAAAAACTGTTTTTT	CASSPTGEANEKLFF
NA	TRBJ2-2	NA	TRBV7-3	TGTGCCAGCAGCTTAACGGCTAGCGCCACCGGGGAGCTGTTTTTT	CASSLTASATGELFF
NA	TRBJ1-1	TRBD1	TRBV5-1	TGCGCCAGCAGCTCGCAAGGACAGGGGGGCACTGAAGCTTTCTTT	CASSSQGQGGTEAFF
NA	TRBJ1-5	NA	TRBV30	TGTGCCTGGACGGGCGGGGTTAGTCAGCCCCAGCATTTT	CAWTGGVSQPQHF
NA	TRBJ1-3	TRBD1	TRBV5-1	TGCGCCAGCAGCGCATATGACAGGGGTCCAGGAAACACCATATATTTT	CASSAYDRGPGNTIYF
once	TRBJ1-4	NA	TRBV7-9	TGTGCCAGCAGCTTAGAGGTTAATGAAAAACTGTTTTTT	CASSLEVNEKLFF
NA	TRBJ1-1	NA	TRBV14	TGTGCCAGCAGCCAAGAAAGGGTCTCGGTCACTGAAGCTTTCTTT	CASSQERVSVTEAFF
NA	TRBJ1-1	NA	TRBV15	TGTGCCACCAGCAGAGATTCACAGTTGAACACTGAAGCTTTCTTT	CATSRDSQLNTEAFF
NA	TRBJ1-3	NA	TRBV5-6	TGTGCCAGCAGCGTCCTTGGGACACGCGTGCTTGGAAACACCATATATTTT	CASSVLGTRVLGNTIYF
NA	TRBJ2-7	NA	TRBV6-6	TGTGCCAGCAGTTACTCAAACGAGCAGTACTTC	CASSYSNEQYF
NA	TRBJ1-1	TRBD1	TRBV11-3	TGTGCCAGCAGCTATACAGGGGGCTGGAACACTGAAGCTTTCTTT	CASSYTGGWNTEAFF
many	TRBJ1-1	NA	TRBV7-8	TGTGCCAGCAGCTTAGTCGCAGGGAACACTGAAGCTTTCTTT	CASSLVAGNTEAFF
NA	TRBJ1-1	NA	TRBV11-3	TGTGCCAGCAGCCCTATTAGGGGCGAAGCTTTCTTT	CASSPIRGEAFF
NA	TRBJ2-7	TRBD1	TRBV29-1	TGCAGCGTTAGACAGGGGGCGTCCTACGAGCAGTACTTC	CSVRQGASYEQYF
once	TRBJ1-4	NA	TRBV30	TGTGCCTGGAGTGTAGGGGGGGCGTATGAAAAACTGTTTTTT	CAWSVGGAYEKLFF
NA	TRBJ1-2	NA	TRBV19	TGTGCCACCTCCGGACAGCACCGGGGCTACACCTTC	CATSGQHRGYTF
NA	TRBJ2-7	NA	TRBV27	TGTGCCAGCGGCGCTTTGGACAGATACTACGAGCAGTACTTC	CASGALDRYYEQYF
few	TRBJ2-1	TRBD2	TRBV6-2/TRBV6-3	TGTGCCAGCAGTGGGGAGCGGGATGGTGCCGATGAGCAGTTCTTC	CASSGERDGADEQFF
NA	TRBJ2-7	TRBD2	TRBV13	TGTGCCAGCAGAGCTAGCGGGAGCTCCTACGAGCAGTACTTC	CASRASGSSYEQYF
NA	TRBJ1-2	NA	TRBV6-5	TGTGCCAGCAGGACGTGGGGGAGCTATGGCTACACCTTC	CASRTWGSYGYTF
NA	TRBJ1-5	NA	TRBV7-2	TGTGCCAGCAGCTTCGACGTTGATCAGCCCCAGCATTTT	CASSFDVDQPQHF
NA	TRBJ2-5	TRBD2	TRBV24-1	TGTGCCACCAGTGAGCCGGGACTAGCGGGGAGCCAAGAGACCCAGTACTTC	CATSEPGLAGSQETQYF
NA	TRBJ1-2	NA	TRBV4-3	TGCGCCAGCAGCCAAGGAACTGCGGGTCGCGGTTACTATGGCTACACCTTC	CASSQGTAGRGYYGYTF
NA	TRBJ1-1	NA	TRBV7-2	TGTGCCAGCAGCCCAGACATGAACACTGAAGCTTTCTTT	CASSPDMNTEAFF
NA	TRBJ1-3	NA	TRBV27	TGTGCCAGCAGTTTAACCGTCTCTGGAAACACCATATATTTT	CASSLTVSGNTIYF
NA	TRBJ2-1	TRBD1	TRBV24-1	TGTGCCACCAGTGATTCCCCGGGACAGGGGGCAAAGGATGAGCAGTTCTTC	CATSDSPGQGAKDEQFF
NA	TRBJ1-2	NA	TRBV4-3	TGCGCCAGCAGCCAAGCCCTCATTAGGAACTATGGCTACACCTTC	CASSQALIRNYGYTF
NA	TRBJ2-2	NA	TRBV15	TGTGCCACCAGCAGAGTAACCGGCCAGTCAGGGGAGCTGTTTTTT	CATSRVTGQSGELFF
once	TRBJ1-2	NA	TRBV12-3/TRBV12-4	TGTGCCAGCAGTCTTCAGGGGTCGGGTGGCTACACCTTC	CASSLQGSGGYTF
NA	TRBJ1-2	NA	TRBV27	TGTGCCAGCAGTTTAAAGTCCGACAGCGTCTCGGGCTACACCTTC	CASSLKSDSVSGYTF
NA	TRBJ2-1	NA	TRBV7-9	TGTGCCAGCAGCCCTGGAGGAAGTCAGTTCTTC	CASSPGGSQFF
NA	TRBJ2-5	NA	TRBV29-1	TGCAGCTACGGACTATTGACGTGGGAGACCCAGTACTTC	CSYGLLTWETQYF
NA	TRBJ1-1	NA	TRBV29-1	TGCAGCGTCCGCTCAGGGTCTTACACTGAAGCTTTCTTT	CSVRSGSYTEAFF
NA	TRBJ2-6	NA	TRBV4-3	TGCGCCAGCAGCCAAGAAGCCCAGTCTGGGGCCAACGTCCTGACTTTC	CASSQEAQSGANVLTF
NA	TRBJ1-3	NA	TRBV11-3	TGTGCCAGCAGCTTATTGCGCTCTGGAAACACCATATATTTT	CASSLLRSGNTIYF
once	TRBJ2-4	NA	TRBV6-6	TGTGCCAGCAGTTACGACGCGCGACTAGCCAAAAACATTCAGTACTTC	CASSYDARLAKNIQYF
once	TRBJ1-1	NA	TRBV6-5	TGTGCCAGCAGTTACTCGTGGGGGGGAACTGAAGCTTTCTTT	CASSYSWGGTEAFF
NA	TRBJ2-1	NA	TRBV29-1	TGCAGCGTTGCCCGGGCAGGGAATGAGCAGTTCTTC	CSVARAGNEQFF
NA	TRBJ1-2	NA	TRBV6-6	TGTGCCAGCAGTTTAGGTGTCTCCAACTATGGCTACACCTTC	CASSLGVSNYGYTF
NA	TRBJ2-3	NA	TRBV20-1	TGCAGTGCTAGTGGGGGGGCCTATAACACAGATACGCAGTATTTT	CSASGGAYNTDTQYF
NA	TRBJ1-2	NA	TRBV11-1	TGTGCCAGCAGCTTGGGGGGCTATTGGGGCAGCACCTTC	CASSLGGYWGSTF
NA	TRBJ1-5	TRBD1	TRBV27	TGTGCCAGCAGTTCAGGCAGGGGGGGCAATCAGCCCCAGCATTTT	CASSSGRGGNQPQHF